Here is one TCR beta chain with its context. The antigen remains undetermined. The sample originates from a study of blood T cells in healthy people across ages. This CDR3 comprises 16 residues. Germline-derived CDR1 and CDR2 are SGHAT and FQNNGV. J gave up 1 base and V 5 bases, and 8 bases lay outside the gene matches. Through a sample-barcoded 5' primer and a J-beta primer mix, a second PCR was run for roughly 6 to 11 cycles. In TCRdb, the 5' RACE reads were re-called with MiXCR into one record per CDR3 protein. The table lists approximately 1.5 million distinct CDR3 sequences, 42% of them singletons. Study results and caveats: Investigators viewed diversity estimates from one million T cells as underestimates, the study reported. Changes in expanded clonotypes were possibly confounded, as the CMV status of donors was unknown.

In terms of origin and age, donors were healthy Caucasian individuals from Russia aged roughly 6 to 100. Total RNA, at least 6 micrograms per sample, came from PBMCs. The sequenced sample was blood. The clonotype was recovered from a woman aged 18-29 years in good health. V usage is TRBV11-2 and J usage is TRBJ2-5, with 9 bases aligning to TRBD2. CDR3 DNA sequence: TGTGCCAGCAGCGCAGGACTAGCGATCTTCCAAGAGACCCAGTACTTC. It encodes CASSAGLAIFQETQYF.